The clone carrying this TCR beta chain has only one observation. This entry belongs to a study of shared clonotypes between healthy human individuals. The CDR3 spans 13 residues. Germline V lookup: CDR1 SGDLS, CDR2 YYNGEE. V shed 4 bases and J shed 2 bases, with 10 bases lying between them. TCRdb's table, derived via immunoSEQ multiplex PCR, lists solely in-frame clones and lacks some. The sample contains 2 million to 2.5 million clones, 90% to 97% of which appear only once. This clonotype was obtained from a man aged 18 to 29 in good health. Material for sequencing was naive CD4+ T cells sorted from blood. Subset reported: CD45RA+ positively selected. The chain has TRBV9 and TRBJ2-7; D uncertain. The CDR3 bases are TGTGCCAGCAGCCCCACCGTGGCCTACGAGCAGTACTTC. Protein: CASSPTVAYEQYF. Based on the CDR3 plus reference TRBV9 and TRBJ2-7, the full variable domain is DSGVTQTPKHLITATGQRVTLRCSPRSGDLSVYWYQQSLDQGLQFLIQYYNGEERAKGNILERFSAQQFPDLHSELNLSSLELGDSALYFCASSPTVAYEQYFGPGTRLTVT.